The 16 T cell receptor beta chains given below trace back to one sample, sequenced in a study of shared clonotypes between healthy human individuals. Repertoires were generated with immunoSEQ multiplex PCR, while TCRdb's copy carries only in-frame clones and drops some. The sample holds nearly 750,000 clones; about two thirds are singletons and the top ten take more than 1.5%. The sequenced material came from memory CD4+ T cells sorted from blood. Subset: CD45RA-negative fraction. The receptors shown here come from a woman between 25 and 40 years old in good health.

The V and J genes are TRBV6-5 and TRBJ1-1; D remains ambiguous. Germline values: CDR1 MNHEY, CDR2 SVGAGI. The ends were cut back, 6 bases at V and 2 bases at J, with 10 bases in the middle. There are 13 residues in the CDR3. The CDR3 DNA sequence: TGTGCCAGCAGCCCCTACGGTAACACTGAAGCTTTCTTT. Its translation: CASSPYGNTEAFF.

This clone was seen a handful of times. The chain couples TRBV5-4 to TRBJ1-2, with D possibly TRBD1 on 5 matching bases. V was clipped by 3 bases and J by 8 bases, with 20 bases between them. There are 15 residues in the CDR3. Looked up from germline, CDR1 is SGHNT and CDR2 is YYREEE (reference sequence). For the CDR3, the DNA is TGTGCCAGCAGCTCGGGAGGGGACCCTAGCTACGGCTACACCTTC. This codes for CASSSGGDPSYGYTF.

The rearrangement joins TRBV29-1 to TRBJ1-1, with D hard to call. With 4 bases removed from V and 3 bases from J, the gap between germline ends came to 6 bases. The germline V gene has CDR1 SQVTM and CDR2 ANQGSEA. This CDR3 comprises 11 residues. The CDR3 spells CSVGAYTEAFF. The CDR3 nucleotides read TGCAGCGTTGGGGCCTACACTGAAGCTTTCTTT.

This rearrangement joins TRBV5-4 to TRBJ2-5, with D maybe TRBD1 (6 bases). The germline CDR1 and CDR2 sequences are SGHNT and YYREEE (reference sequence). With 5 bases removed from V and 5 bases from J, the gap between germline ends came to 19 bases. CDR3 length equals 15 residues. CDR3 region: CASRDSKGDPETQYF. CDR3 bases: TGTGCCAGCAGGGACTCCAAGGGGGACCCGGAGACCCAGTACTTC. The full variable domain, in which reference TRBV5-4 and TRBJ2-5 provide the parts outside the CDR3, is ETGVTQSPTHLIKTRGQQVTLRCSSQSGHNTVSWYQQALGQGPQFIFQYYREEENGRGNFPPRFSGLQFPNYSSELNVNALELDDSALYLCASRDSKGDPETQYFGPGTRLLVL.

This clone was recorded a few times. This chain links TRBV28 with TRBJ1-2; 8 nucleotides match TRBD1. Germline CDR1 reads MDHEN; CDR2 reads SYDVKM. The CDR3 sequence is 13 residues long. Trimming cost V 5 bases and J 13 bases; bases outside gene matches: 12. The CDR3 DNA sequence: TGTGCCAGCAGTCCCGATTTGTGGACAGGGCTCACCTTC. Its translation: CASSPDLWTGLTF.

CDR3 sequence: CASIPAFSYNEQFF. The DNA of the CDR3 is TGTGCCAGCATACCGGCGTTCTCCTACAATGAGCAGTTCTTC. The chain employs TRBV2 and TRBJ2-1; D unclear. The CDR3 loop spans 14 amino acids. Looked up from germline, CDR1 is SNHLY and CDR2 is FYNNEI. The V end was cut by 7 bases, the J end by 0 bases, with 10 bases between.

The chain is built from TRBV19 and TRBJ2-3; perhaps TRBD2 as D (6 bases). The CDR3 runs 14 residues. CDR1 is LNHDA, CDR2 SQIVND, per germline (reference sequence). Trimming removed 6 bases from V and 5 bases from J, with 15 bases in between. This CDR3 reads CASSWRDEGDTQYF. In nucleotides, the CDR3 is TGTGCCAGTAGCTGGCGGGATGAGGGAGATACGCAGTATTTT.

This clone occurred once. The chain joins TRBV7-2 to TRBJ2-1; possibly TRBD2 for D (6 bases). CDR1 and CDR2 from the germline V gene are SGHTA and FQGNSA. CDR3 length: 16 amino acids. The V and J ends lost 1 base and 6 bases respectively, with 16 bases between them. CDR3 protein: CASSLVGGPLGNEQFF. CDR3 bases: TGTGCCAGCAGCTTAGTGGGGGGACCCTTGGGCAATGAGCAGTTCTTC. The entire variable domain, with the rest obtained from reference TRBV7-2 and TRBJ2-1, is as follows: GAGVSQSPSNKVTEKGKDVELRCDPISGHTALYWYRQSLGQGLEFLIYFQGNSAPDKSGLPSDRFSAERTGGSVSTLTIQRTQQEDSAVYLCASSLVGGPLGNEQFFGPGTRLTVL.

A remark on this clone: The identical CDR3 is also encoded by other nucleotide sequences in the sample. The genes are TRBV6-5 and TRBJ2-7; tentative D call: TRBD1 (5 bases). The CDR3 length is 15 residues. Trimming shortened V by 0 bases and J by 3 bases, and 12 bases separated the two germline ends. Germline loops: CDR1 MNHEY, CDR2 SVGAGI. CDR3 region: CASSYSSQGNYEQYF. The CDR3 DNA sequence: TGTGCCAGCAGTTACTCGTCCCAGGGAAACTACGAGCAGTACTTC.

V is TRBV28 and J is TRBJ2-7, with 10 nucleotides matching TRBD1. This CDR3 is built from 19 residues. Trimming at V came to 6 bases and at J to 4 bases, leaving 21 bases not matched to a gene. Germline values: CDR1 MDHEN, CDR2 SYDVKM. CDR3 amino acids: CASRTTPGQGTGGGYEQYF. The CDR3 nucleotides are TGTGCCAGCAGAACCACACCGGGACAGGGGACGGGAGGCGGGTACGAGCAGTACTTC.

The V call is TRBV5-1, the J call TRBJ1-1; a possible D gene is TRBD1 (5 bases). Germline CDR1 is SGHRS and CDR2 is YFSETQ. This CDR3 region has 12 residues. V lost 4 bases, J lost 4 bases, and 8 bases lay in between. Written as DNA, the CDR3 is TGCGCCAGCAGCGGCCAGGGCACTGAAGCTTTCTTT. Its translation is CASSGQGTEAFF.

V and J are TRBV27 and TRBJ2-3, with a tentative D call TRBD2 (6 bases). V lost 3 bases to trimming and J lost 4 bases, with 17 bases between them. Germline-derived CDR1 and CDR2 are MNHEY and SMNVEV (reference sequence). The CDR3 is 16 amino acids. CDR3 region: CASSLGLASWADTQYF. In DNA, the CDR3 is TGTGCCAGCAGTTTGGGGCTAGCGTCATGGGCAGATACGCAGTATTTT.

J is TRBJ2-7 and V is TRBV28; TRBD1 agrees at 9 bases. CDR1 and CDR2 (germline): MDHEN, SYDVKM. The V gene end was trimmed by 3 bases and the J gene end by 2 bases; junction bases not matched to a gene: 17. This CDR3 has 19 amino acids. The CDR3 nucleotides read TGTGCCAGCAGTTTTAGTTGGAGTTATGGACAGGGGTCAGCCTACGAGCAGTACTTC. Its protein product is CASSFSWSYGQGSAYEQYF.

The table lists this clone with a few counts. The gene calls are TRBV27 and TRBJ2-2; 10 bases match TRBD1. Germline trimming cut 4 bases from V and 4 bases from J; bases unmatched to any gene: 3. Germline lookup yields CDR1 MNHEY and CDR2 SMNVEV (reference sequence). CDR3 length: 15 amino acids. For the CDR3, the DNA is TGTGCCAGCAGTTGGACAGGGGGTGCCACCGGGGAGCTGTTTTTT. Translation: CASSWTGGATGELFF.

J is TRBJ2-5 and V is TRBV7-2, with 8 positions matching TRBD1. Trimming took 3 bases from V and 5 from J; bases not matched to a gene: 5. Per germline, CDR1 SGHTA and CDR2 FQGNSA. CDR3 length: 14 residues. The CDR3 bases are TGTGCCAGCAGCTTCGACAGGGGAACGGAGACCCAGTACTTC. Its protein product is CASSFDRGTETQYF.

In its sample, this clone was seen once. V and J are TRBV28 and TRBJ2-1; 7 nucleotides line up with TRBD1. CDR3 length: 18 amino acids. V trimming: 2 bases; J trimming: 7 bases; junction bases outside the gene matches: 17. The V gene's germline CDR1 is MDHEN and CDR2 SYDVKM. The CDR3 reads CASSLQSGRGLFRNEQFF. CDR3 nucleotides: TGTGCCAGCAGTTTACAGTCGGGCAGGGGGTTGTTCAGAAATGAGCAGTTCTTC.